These 16 T cell receptor beta chains share one sample of origin, sequenced in a study of shared clonotypes between healthy human individuals (dated by TCRdb to between 2020 and 2021). The library relied on the immunoSEQ multiplex PCR assay. TCRdb limited this immuneACCESS table to in-frame rearrangements with V and J called. A share of clones is missing; checked studies link under half to unresolved V genes, and the rest is unexplained. Recorded for this sample are more than 2 million clones; 95% of them occurred a single time. 0.13% of the sample is in the top ten clones. Source material: naive CD4+ T cells sorted from blood. The cell subset or site tag for this specimen amounts to: CD45RA+ positively selected. The receptor source for this set is a man between 18 and 35 years old in good health.

The chain links TRBV6-5 to TRBJ1-6; D may be TRBD1 (5 bases). Trimming took off 2 bases at V and 7 bases at J, with 9 bases between the two ends. CDR1 is MNHEY and CDR2 is SVGAGI in the germline V gene. The CDR3 is made up of 14 amino acids. The CDR3 reads CASSYQRQNSPLHF. The CDR3 DNA is TGTGCCAGCAGTTACCAGAGACAGAATTCACCCCTCCACTTT.

The V and J genes are TRBV5-1 and TRBJ2-7, with D possibly matching TRBD1 (6 bases). The CDR3 totals 16 residues. Trimming shortened V by 0 bases and J by 3 bases, and 16 bases separated the two germline ends. Per germline, CDR1 SGHRS and CDR2 YFSETQ. Here the CDR3 reads CASSLEGGNPIYEQYF. Written as DNA, the CDR3 is TGCGCCAGCAGCTTGGAAGGGGGTAACCCCATCTACGAGCAGTACTTC.

Note on this clone: The sample holds other DNA sequences that translate to the same CDR3. The genes are TRBV18 and TRBJ1-5, with TRBD1 matching 7 bases. Trimming removed 4 bases from V and 5 bases from J; junction bases left unmatched: 2. This CDR3 contains 13 residues. Looked up from germline, CDR1 is KGHSH and CDR2 is LQKENI. The CDR3 DNA reads TGTGCCAGCTCACTAGGACAGGATCAGCCCCAGCATTTT. Translated: CASSLGQDQPQHF. Supplemented by reference TRBV18 and TRBJ1-5, the full variable domain reads NAGVMQNPRHLVRRRGQEARLRCSPMKGHSHVYWYRQLPEEGLKFMVYLQKENIIDESGMPKERFSAEFPKEGPSILRIQQVVRGDSAAYFCASSLGQDQPQHFGDGTRLSIL.

As DNA, the CDR3 is TGCGCCAGCAGCTCCGGATCGACAGGGGCGGAGACCCAGTACTTC. Translated, it gives CASSSGSTGAETQYF. This sequence joins TRBV5-1 and TRBJ2-5; 8 positions match TRBD1. This CDR3 region has 15 residues. Germline V gene data show CDR1 as SGHRS and CDR2 as YFSETQ. The junction had 9 bases not matched to a gene; V was cut back by 3 bases and J by 5 bases. The full variable domain, in which reference TRBV5-1 and TRBJ2-5 provide the parts outside the CDR3, is KAGVTQTPRYLIKTRGQQVTLSCSPISGHRSVSWYQQTPGQGLQFLFEYFSETQRNKGNFPGRFSGRQFSNSRSEMNVSTLELGDSALYLCASSSGSTGAETQYFGPGTRLLVL.

This sequence joins TRBV27 and TRBJ2-7; the match to TRBD1 covers 8 bases. CDR1 is MNHEY, CDR2 SMNVEV, per germline (reference sequence). With V trimmed by 6 bases and J by 0 bases, 7 bases remained unmatched. The CDR3 runs to 15 residues. The CDR3: CASSGRTGSSYEQYF. In nucleotides, the CDR3 is TGTGCCAGCAGCGGCCGGACAGGGAGCTCCTACGAGCAGTACTTC.

This chain joins TRBV7-7 and TRBJ2-5, with D tentatively TRBD1 (5 bases). This CDR3 region has 14 residues. Germline CDR1 is SSHAT and CDR2 is FNYEAQ (reference sequence). CDR3 DNA sequence: TGTGCTGGCAGCAACAATGGGGCCCAAGAGACCCAGTACTTC. This encodes CAGSNNGAQETQYF.

The genes are TRBV12-2 and TRBJ2-3; TRBD2, the table's D call, lacks a check against the DNA. TRBV12-2 counts as a pseudogene. The length of the CDR3 is 12 residues. CDR3 sequence: CANRGLTDTQYF. The CDR3 DNA follows: TGTGCAAATCGGGGACTCACAGATACGCAGTATTTT.

For this clone: Other DNA sequences in this specimen translate into the identical CDR3. This chain links TRBV2 with TRBJ2-1, with 12 bases fitting TRBD2. Germline-derived CDR1 and CDR2 are SNHLY and FYNNEI. The CDR3 has 14 amino acids. V shed 4 bases, J shed 9 bases, and the junction held 4 bases outside the gene matches. CDR3: CASSGLAGVGEQFF. CDR3 in DNA: TGTGCCAGCAGTGGACTAGCGGGAGTGGGTGAGCAGTTCTTC.

This chain links TRBV6-1 with TRBJ2-7, with TRBD2 identical over 7 bases. The germline V gene encodes CDR1 MNHNS and CDR2 SASEGT. This CDR3 has 14 residues. J gave up 6 bases and V 3 bases, and 8 bases lay outside the gene matches. The CDR3 bases are TGTGCCAGCAGTGATCCAGCGGGGCCCTCCGAGCAGTACTTC. It translates to CASSDPAGPSEQYF.

The rearrangement uses TRBV18 and TRBJ2-1, with TRBD2 identical over 7 bases. The CDR3 totals 17 residues. The ends lost 5 bases at V and 3 bases at J; junction bases unmatched: 13. The germline V gene encodes CDR1 KGHSH and CDR2 LQKENI. CDR3 region: CASSSTFSGGYYNEQFF. CDR3 nucleotides: TGTGCCAGCTCATCCACCTTCTCGGGAGGTTACTACAATGAGCAGTTCTTC.

The chain carries TRBV30 and TRBJ2-5, with D tentatively TRBD2 (5 bases). V gave up 0 bases and J gave up 5 bases, with 19 bases separating them. The length of the CDR3 is 16 residues. The V gene's germline CDR1 is GTSNPN and CDR2 SVGIG (reference sequence). For the CDR3, the DNA is TGTGCCTGGAGTGTACGAGGGATCGGTATAAAGGAGACCCAGTACTTC. It codes for CAWSVRGIGIKETQYF. Full variable domain (missing parts from reference TRBV30 and TRBJ2-5): SQTIHQWPATLVQPVGSPLSLECTVEGTSNPNLYWYRQAAGRGLQLLFYSVGIGQISSEVPQNLSASRPQDRQFILSSKKLLLSDSGFYLCAWSVRGIGIKETQYFGPGTRLLVL.

The chain uses TRBV5-1 and TRBJ2-3; D is possibly TRBD1 or TRBD2 (5 bases each). The V and J ends lost 8 bases and 0 bases respectively, with 16 bases between them. The germline V gene has CDR1 SGHRS and CDR2 YFSETQ. CDR3 length equals 15 residues. The CDR3 reads CASGMMGDSTDTQYF. The CDR3 DNA is TGCGCCAGTGGGATGATGGGGGACAGCACAGATACGCAGTATTTT.

The chain joins TRBV28 to TRBJ1-1; maybe TRBD1 (6 bases). CDR1 and CDR2 (germline): MDHEN, SYDVKM. The length of the CDR3 is 12 residues. Trimming took 7 bases from V and 7 from J, leaving 13 bases between them. The DNA of the CDR3 is TGTGCCAGCATACAACAGGGCGGTGAAGCTTTCTTT. This translates into CASIQQGGEAFF.

Details on this clone: A junction boundary mismatches the germline segment, possibly from a read error. This sample includes further DNA sequences coding for the same CDR3. V gene TRBV7-2 combines with J gene TRBJ2-7, with D unclear. This CDR3 is 13 amino acids long. In germline, CDR1 is SGHTA, CDR2 FQGNSA. CDR3 amino acids: CASSLDGSYEQYF. Written as DNA, the CDR3 is TGCGCCAGCAGCCTGGACGGATCCTACGAGCAGTACTTC.

V usage is TRBV6-5 and J usage is TRBJ2-3; D may be TRBD1 (5 bases). The V gene's germline CDR1 is MNHEY and CDR2 SVGAGI. Trimming left V 5 bases short and J 10 bases short, with 13 bases between. The CDR3 extends over 12 amino acids. The CDR3 DNA follows: TGTGCCAGCAGTGAACCCGCCAGGGCGCAGTATTTT. This codes for CASSEPARAQYF.

The chain has TRBV5-1 and TRBJ2-7; 7 bases align to TRBD1. The trim removed 2 bases at V and 6 bases at J, leaving 5 bases unmatched. CDR1 and CDR2 from the germline V gene are SGHRS and YFSETQ. This CDR3 region has 13 residues. CDR3 sequence reads: CASSFSGGSEQYF. The CDR3 region has the DNA TGCGCCAGCAGCTTTTCAGGGGGAAGCGAGCAGTACTTC. The full variable domain, rest sourced from reference TRBV5-1 and TRBJ2-7, is KAGVTQTPRYLIKTRGQQVTLSCSPISGHRSVSWYQQTPGQGLQFLFEYFSETQRNKGNFPGRFSGRQFSNSRSEMNVSTLELGDSALYLCASSFSGGSEQYFGPGTRLTVT.